This TCR beta chain was found in a study of naive and memory T cell subsets. This clonotype was detected a few times. Ligated cDNA underwent four rounds of PCR with nested alpha and beta constant region primers and SP2. Reverse transcription of blood and skin TCR RNA was primed at alpha and beta constant regions. MiXCR, run by TCRdb on the 5' RACE reads, gives a single entry per CDR3 protein. The sample has 55,000 to 70,000 distinct CDR3 sequences; roughly 7% are singletons. The library had UMIs added by 3' ligation of an oligonucleotide to TCR cDNA. Whole blood, 2.5 ml, came from adult healthy volunteers. The V gene's germline CDR1 is SGHVS and CDR2 FQNEAQ. Trimming shortened V by 3 bases and J by 0 bases, and 10 bases separated the two germline ends. CDR3 length: 15 amino acids.

This sequence originates from a male donor in good health. The genes are TRBV7-8 and TRBJ2-3; D perhaps matches TRBD1 (7 bases). The CDR3 DNA follows: TGTGCCAGCAGCTTCAGGGGGGTTAGCACAGATACGCAGTATTTT. Amino acid sequence: CASSFRGVSTDTQYF.